The clone carrying this T cell receptor (beta chain) was recorded once. The V gene lost 0 bases and the J gene lost 6 bases, with 14 bases spanning the gap. Germline assignment: CDR1 LNHNV and CDR2 YYDKDF (reference sequence). This CDR3 has 16 residues. This entry belongs to a study of T cell responses to AZD1222 COVID-19 vaccine. Sequencing was performed with immunoSEQ multiplex PCR; in TCRdb, only in-frame clones are kept and a portion is missing. The table has approximately 28,000 clones, approximately 90% seen once. The rearrangement uses TRBV15 and TRBJ1-4; weak D call: TRBD1 (6 bases). Sequenced here: peripheral blood, sampled 28 days after the second AZD1222 dose. This TCR came from an adult who received the AZD1222 COVID-19 vaccine. The CDR3 coding sequence is TGTGCCACCAGCAGAGACGACTCGGACAGATATGAAAAACTGTTTTTT. Amino acids: CATSRDDSDRYEKLFF.